This T cell receptor beta chain was identified in a study of response to subunit inactivated influenza vaccine. The CDR3 totals 16 residues. Germline lookup yields CDR1 SGHTA and CDR2 FQGNSA. Overall study results and limits: The authors suggested that few new T cells are recruited per seasonal influenza vaccination.

TCRdb recomputed calls from the RT-PCR reads with MiXCR, one row per CDR3 protein. The sample lists around 520,000 distinct CDR3 sequences, about 10% occurring once. This clonotype was counted between two and nine times. Its antigen remains unidentified. The junction differs from germline at one of its ends, possibly a read error. The TCR originated in a man aged 45-60 years who received an inactivated influenza vaccine. Sequenced here: PBMCs from blood, sampled on the day of vaccination. The genes are TRBV7-2 and TRBJ2-5; 12 nucleotides agree with TRBD1. CDR3 residues: CASRSAGTGGGRPLNF. CDR3 in DNA: TGTGCCAGCAGATCAGCCGGGACAGGGGGCGGAAGACCACTCAACTTC.